The present T cell receptor (beta chain) was sequenced within a study of cytomegalovirus exposure and HLA in healthy donors. To note about this clone: As yet, its antigen is unknown.

There are 14 residues in the CDR3. The germline V gene encodes CDR1 MNHEY and CDR2 SMNVEV (reference sequence). V lost 4 bases and J lost 4; bases outside the gene matches: 6. Broader study findings: Another analysis was done later, and it associated 17,000 or so TCR beta sequences with HLA alleles at 0.05 false discovery rate. The study put under 200 TCR beta chains on its list as cytomegalovirus-associated. Apart from CMV serostatus, no immune exposure information was available.

In the PCR, 60 Vbeta and 13 Jbeta primers were used. Repertoires were generated with immunoSEQ multiplex PCR, while TCRdb's copy carries only in-frame clones and drops some. The repertoire includes about 150,000 clones, roughly 74% of them detected once, and less than 3.5% sits in the top ten. Sequenced input: PBMCs. This sequence joins TRBV27 and TRBJ1-1; 7 bases fit TRBD1. The TCR was taken from a man between 18 and 29 years old in good health and CMV-seronegative. CDR3 in DNA: TGTGCCAGCAGTTACGTGACAGGGAGCACTGAAGCTTTCTTT. Translation: CASSYVTGSTEAFF.